The sequence of this T cell receptor (beta chain) was determined in a study of blood T cell repertoires in COVID-19 (dated by TCRdb to 2020 to 2022). About the investigation overall: Samples from collaborators originated in the United States, Italy and Spain and spanned both the acute and convalescent phases of COVID-19. Subjects who had been exposed to COVID-19, were actively infected with it, or had recovered from it provided the deeply sampled blood TCRbeta repertoires that made up the dataset. The material from the prospective study consisted of cDNA or gDNA derived from T cells, B-cell-depleted T cells, or PBMCs. Samples came from the ongoing ImmuneRACE study (first 160 participants) plus 1,254 subjects from 6 global collaborators. A freely available public database, intended as a resource for researchers studying the immune response to SARS-CoV-2, is where the repertoires were released. Sample metadata almost always included a de-identified subject ID, COVID-19 status, age in years and sex. HLA class I and class II types, where available, came from metadata supplied by the sample provider rather than from assay-based typing. What the authors observed across the whole study: The amount of clinical and demographic metadata varied by source and participant and was provided uncurated.

As regards this clone: Its target antigen remains unknown. No much larger clone is present one base from it, and per-base qualities are unavailable.

The immunoSEQ Assay, a bias-controlled multiplex PCR, was used to amplify TCRbeta CDR3 regions from genomic DNA. Turning to the authors' computational methods: Nucleated cell counts per sample were estimated from amplification of reference gene primers within the assay. To quantify the absolute abundance of each unique TCRbeta CDR3 rearrangement, sequence reads were collapsed and filtered. Productive Simpson clonality was computed per sample as the square root of Simpson's diversity index over productive rearrangements. As stored in TCRdb, this immuneACCESS dataset retains in-frame rearrangements with V and J assigned. A fraction of the clones does not appear; measured against another copy, unresolved V genes explain less than half of the discrepancy, and the remainder lacks a known reason. From that table come the V and J calls and clone size; the DNA was used to work out D and trimming. The sample data list about 140,000 clones, and over 75% of these were observed just once. The ten top clones hold more than 1.5% of the sample.

Measured from the cysteine to the phenylalanine, the CDR3 is 15 residues long. Only CDR3 DNA is held: 45 bases, read in frame from base 1. According to the germline V gene, CDR1 reads MDHEN and CDR2 reads SYDVKM. V is pruned by 4 bases and J by 4 bases, leaving 5 bases of the junction without a gene match. Each collaborating institution followed its own protocols to collect whole blood in K2EDTA tubes. For TCRbeta analysis, collaborators shipped samples as frozen whole blood, isolated PBMCs, or DNA extracted from either of those sample types. Specimen: peripheral blood. This sequence originates from a human donor in a cohort sampled during active COVID-19. The sequence is built from TRBV28 and TRBJ2-3; 10 bases in the junction line up with TRBD2. The nucleotide sequence is TGTGCCAGCAGTTCTAGCGGGAGAATTTCAGATACGCAGTATTTT. The resulting protein is CASSSSGRISDTQYF.